A single TCR beta chain is shown here with its context. By share, this clonotype ranks as medium-sized (0.01 to 0.1%). The target of this receptor is not known. No base qualities exist here, and no much larger clone lies one base off it. Libraries from unsorted PBMCs were made from 2 million PBMCs kept in RNAlater at -80 degrees C until RNA extraction. Multiple sclerosis patients were enrolled in a US clinical protocol evaluating disease progression by magnetic resonance imaging. Peripheral blood underwent Ficoll-Hypaque density gradient centrifugation to isolate PBMCs, which were then cryopreserved in liquid nitrogen. CDR1 and CDR2 were assigned from the germline V gene as MGHRA and YSYEKL. The V end loses 0 bases and the J end loses 1 base, and a stretch of 9 bases separates them. Measured from the cysteine to the phenylalanine, the CDR3 is 15 residues long. Solely the CDR3 DNA is kept, with 45 bases framed from the first base.

This record belongs to a study of neurological immune-mediated disorders (dated by TCRdb to between 2017 and 2020). Context from the whole study: Among the 35 or so multiple sclerosis patients, approximately 30 had relapsing-remitting MS and 3 had secondary progressive MS. Peripheral blood TCR-beta repertoires from HTLV-I-associated myelopathy (HAM/TSP) patients, multiple sclerosis patients and healthy controls were compared by UMI-based sequencing. The 95 to 110 TCR-beta libraries covered PBMC samples along with longitudinal samples, technical triplicates, and paired sorted CD4+ and CD8+ T-cell subsets. The cohort was made up of approximately 69 subjects, consisting of roughly 15 HAM/TSP patients, about 35 multiple sclerosis patients and around 20 healthy controls.

General findings and caveats noted by the study authors: Across subjects, expanded clones never shared an identical CDR3 amino acid sequence, which suggests that the TCR-beta repertoires in every group were private. In a phylogenetic analysis, the repertoires of 18 out of 34 MS patients fell into a single cluster of related CDR3 sequences, pointing to a possible signature at the repertoire level. TCR clonal expansion was highest in HAM/TSP patients and lowest in MS patients, with MS patients falling below even healthy controls. No association of the MS cluster with clinical or MRI features was observed, and the need for larger cohorts was stated by the authors.

cDNA was synthesized by template-switch 5'RACE using a primer carrying a 10-nucleotide random unique molecular identifier by which each TCR transcript was tagged. Every sequencing run covered 15-18 subjects and yielded more than 160 million TCR-beta sequences. The RNeasy kit was used for extraction of total RNA. The KAPA Real-time Library Amplification kit was used to amplify TCR-beta VDJ regions with primers for the TCR constant region and the 5'RACE anchor. A first PCR added sample indexes and Illumina adaptors, and a second PCR then raised library yield. After Ampure bead purification, the roughly 650 bp TCR product was size-selected on a 2% E-gel SizeSelection system. Before pooling, library quality was assessed on a Bioanalyzer, concentration was determined with Qubit, and library quantification was performed with the Kapa Library Quantification kit. An Illumina HiSeq 2500 was used to sequence the libraries paired-end at 2 x 150 bp. To increase sequence diversity, roughly 24-31% phiX was spiked into each library pool. The paper's processing steps were these. Quality-filtered reads were processed with the UMI-based MiGEC pipeline, which removed over 75% of raw TCR sequences during error correction. IMGT germline references were used for aligning VDJ genes, and each clonotype was defined as a unique CDR3 amino acid sequence together with its V-J genes. Clonal expansion, Shannon diversity, and CDR3 relatedness (CalcPairwiseDistances, ClusterSamples) were evaluated with VDJtools, and phylogenetic trees were built with CLCbio workbench. Clones with at least 8 unique UMIs were defined as expanded, with this threshold being based on coefficient-of-variation modelling across technical triplicates. TCRdb ran its own pipeline on the public reads, namely fastp trimming at Q25 and MiXCR clone calling, and kept in-frame beta chains. Every entry covers one CDR3 protein and lists the most common genes and DNA from its rows. These V and J calls are TCRdb output, not the study's own analysis. Across this sample there are 55,000 to 70,000 distinct CDR3 sequences, with roughly 5% seen only once. The ten largest clonotypes hold 5.6% of the sample.

This clonotype originated in a human donor with multiple sclerosis. The donor label of this sample is uncertain. The chain employs TRBV4-1 and TRBJ1-2, and possibly TRBD1, on 6 matching bases. Sequenced sample: PBMCs. In nucleotides, the sequence is TGCGCCAGCAGCCAAGATGACAGGATTAACTATGGCTACACCTTC. This translates into CASSQDDRINYGYTF.